This T cell receptor beta chain was observed in a study of technical replicates of blood from a few donors. Some clones are missing from TCRdb's copy, which holds only in-frame ones; the method was immunoSEQ multiplex PCR. This sample has roughly 72,000 clones; 90% to 95% occur once, and the top ten carry around 0.4%. CDR3 length equals 16 residues. The V segment lost 0 bases and the J segment 4 bases; nucleotides outside the gene matches: 10. Per the germline V gene, CDR1 is SGHNT and CDR2 is YYREEE (reference sequence). The sequence was collected from a human donor in good health. The J gene is TRBJ2-7, the V gene TRBV5-4, with 7 bases aligning to TRBD1. The sequencing sample was made of T cells isolated from PBMCs. The CDR3 sequence is CASSLEGGPKIYEQYF. In DNA form, the CDR3 reads TGTGCCAGCAGCTTGGAAGGGGGCCCCAAGATTTACGAGCAGTACTTC.